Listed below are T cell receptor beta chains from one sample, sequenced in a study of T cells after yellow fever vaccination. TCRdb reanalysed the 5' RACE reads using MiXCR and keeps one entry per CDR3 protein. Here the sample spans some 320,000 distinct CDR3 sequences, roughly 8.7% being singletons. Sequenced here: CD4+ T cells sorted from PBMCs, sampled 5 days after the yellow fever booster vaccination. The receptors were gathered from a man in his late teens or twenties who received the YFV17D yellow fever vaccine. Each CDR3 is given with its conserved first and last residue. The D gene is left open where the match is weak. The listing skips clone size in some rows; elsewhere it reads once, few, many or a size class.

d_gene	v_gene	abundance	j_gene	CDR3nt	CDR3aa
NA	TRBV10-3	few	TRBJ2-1	TGTGCCATCAGTGAGTCTCCACCCGGGACTGGCTCCTACAATGAGCAGTTCTTC	CAISESPPGTGSYNEQFF
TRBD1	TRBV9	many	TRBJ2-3	TGTGCCAGCAGCGTAGCCGGACAGGGTGGGGAGTATTTT	CASSVAGQGGEYF
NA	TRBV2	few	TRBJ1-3	TGTGCCAGCAGTAAATCCCGAGGCCGAACGAGTGAGAGTCGCTCTGGAAACACCATATATTTT	CASSKSRGRTSESRSGNTIYF
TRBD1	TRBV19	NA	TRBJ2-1	TGTGCCTGTAGTGTGACAGGGGTCAATGAGCAGTTCTTC	CACSVTGVNEQFF
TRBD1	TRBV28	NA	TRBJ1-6	TGTGCCAGCACCTTCCCGGACAGGGGTAATTCACCCCTCCACTTT	CASTFPDRGNSPLHF
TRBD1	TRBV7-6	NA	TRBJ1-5	TGTGCCAGCAGCCAGGGGGGTCGTGGCAATCAGCCCCAGCATTTT	CASSQGGRGNQPQHF
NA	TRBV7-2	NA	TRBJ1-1	TGTGCCAGCAGCTTAAATCATAAGGGGGAAGCTTTCTTT	CASSLNHKGEAFF
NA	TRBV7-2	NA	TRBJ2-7	TGTGCCAGCAGCTTAGCGCTTCAAGCCGAGCAGTACTTC	CASSLALQAEQYF
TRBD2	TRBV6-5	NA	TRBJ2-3	TGTGCCAGCAAAAGGGGAGGCGGACTAGCGGGGGGTCCAGATACGCAGTATTTT	CASKRGGGLAGGPDTQYF
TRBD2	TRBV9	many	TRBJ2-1	TGTGCCAGCAGCGTTGGCGGGGGGCCGGTCAATGAGCAGTTCTTC	CASSVGGGPVNEQFF
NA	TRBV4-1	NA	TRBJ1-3	TGCGCCAGCAGCCCTTACGGGGTCTCTGGAAACACCATATATTTT	CASSPYGVSGNTIYF
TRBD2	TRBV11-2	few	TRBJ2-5	TGTGCCAGCAGCTTAGGTGGCGGGGGGACGTCAGCGACCCAGTACTTC	CASSLGGGGTSATQYF
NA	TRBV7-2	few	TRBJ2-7	TGTGCCAGCACCACGGGGTTGTCCTACGAGCAGTACTTC	CASTTGLSYEQYF
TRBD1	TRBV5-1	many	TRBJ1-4	TGCGCCAGCAGCTTGGGAGACAGGGGGTCTGGTGAAAAACTGTTTTTT	CASSLGDRGSGEKLFF
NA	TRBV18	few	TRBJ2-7	TGTGCCAGCTCACCAAACGAGGCCTCGGGCTTCTCCGAGCAGTACTTC	CASSPNEASGFSEQYF
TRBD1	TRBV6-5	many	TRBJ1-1	TGTGCCAGCAGTCCCGACAGGGGAGGGACTGAAGCTTTCTTT	CASSPDRGGTEAFF
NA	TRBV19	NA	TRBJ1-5	TGTGCCGGAGACCGGGGTAATCAGCCCCAGCATTTT	CAGDRGNQPQHF
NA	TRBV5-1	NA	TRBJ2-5	TGCGCCAGCAGCTCGAACCTAGCTGGGGAGACCCAGTACTTC	CASSSNLAGETQYF
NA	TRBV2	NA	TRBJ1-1	TGTGCCAGTCACCAGGGGTTGTCCACTGAAGCTTTCTTT	CASHQGLSTEAFF